This T cell receptor (beta chain) was observed in a study of cytomegalovirus exposure and HLA in healthy donors. The primer mix had 60 Vbeta and 13 Jbeta primers. Assay: immunoSEQ multiplex PCR; the TCRdb copy retains only in-frame clones and omits some. The sample lists 50,000 or so clones; around 68% were seen once. Details on this clone: Its specificity is not known.

V was pared by 4 bases and J by 3 bases, with 3 bases of the junction left unmatched. Germline V gene data show CDR1 as GTSNPN and CDR2 as SVGIG (reference sequence). CDR3 length: 13 amino acids. Study-wide results and limits: The dataset shows that most TCR sequences were rare, while some public TCRs occurred in many donors. In a later analysis, TCR beta V- and J-gene trimming was associated with a missense DCLRE1C variant.

The J gene is TRBJ1-1, the V gene TRBV30; 9 positions match TRBD1. The clonotype comes from a man aged 25-40 years in good health and CMV-seronegative. Sequencing was carried out using PBMCs. The CDR3 protein is CAWNDRGDTEAFF. The CDR3 DNA reads TGTGCCTGGAATGACAGGGGGGACACTGAAGCTTTCTTT.